These 8 T cell receptor beta chains were sequenced from one sample in a study of T cell responses to AZD1222 COVID-19 vaccine. Some clones are missing from TCRdb's copy, which holds only in-frame ones; the method was immunoSEQ multiplex PCR. The table includes about 120,000 clones, 91% detected once. The source was peripheral blood, collected on day 0 of AZD1222 vaccination. These receptors originate from an adult in good health.

DNA for the CDR3: TGTGCCAGCTCACCGGGGACATTATATCAGCCCCAGCATTTT. Translating it yields CASSPGTLYQPQHF. J is TRBJ1-5 and V is TRBV18, with D possibly TRBD1 on 6 matching bases. Between the trimmed V and J ends, which lost 3 bases and 5 bases, there was a span of 11 bases. CDR1 is KGHSH, CDR2 LQKENI, per germline. The CDR3 sequence is 14 residues long.

The chain combines TRBV9 with TRBJ2-7, with 7 nucleotides matching TRBD1. This CDR3 contains 14 residues. Per germline, CDR1 SGDLS and CDR2 YYNGEE. Trimming removed 2 bases from V and 5 bases from J; junction bases left unmatched: 7. The CDR3 region has the DNA TGTGCCAGCAGCGTCAAACAACAGGGGCACGAGCAGTACTTC. Its translation is CASSVKQQGHEQYF.

V usage is TRBV15 and J usage is TRBJ2-2; 9 nucleotides align to TRBD2. The CDR3 has 17 amino acids. Trimming at V came to 0 bases and at J to 8 bases, leaving 10 bases not matched to a gene. Germline V CDR1 and CDR2: LNHNV, YYDKDF (reference sequence). CDR3 DNA: TGTGCCACCAGCAGAGAGGCGGGAGGGCCGGTAGTAGGGGAGCTGTTTTTT. It codes for CATSREAGGPVVGELFF.

J is TRBJ1-3 and V is TRBV3-1 (or the pseudogene TRBV3-2); D is unclear. The germline V gene encodes CDR1 LGHDT and CDR2 YNNKEL (reference sequence). This CDR3 comprises 15 residues. Trimming removed 2 bases from V and 1 base from J, with 9 bases in between. The CDR3 loop reads CASSQLPGSGNTIYF. The CDR3 DNA reads TGTGCCAGCAGCCAACTACCAGGATCTGGAAACACCATATATTTT.

J is TRBJ1-5 and V is TRBV2; D gene ambiguous. The CDR3 is made up of 13 amino acids. CDR1 and CDR2 (germline): SNHLY, FYNNEI. Trimming took 7 bases from V and 2 from J, leaving 9 bases between them. This CDR3 reads CASNLRRNQPQHF. Here the CDR3 DNA reads TGTGCCAGCAATTTACGGCGCAATCAGCCCCAGCATTTT.

The chain links TRBV15 to TRBJ2-7; weak D call: TRBD1 (5 bases). The CDR3 has 15 amino acids. In germline, CDR1 is LNHNV, CDR2 YYDKDF (reference sequence). V was clipped by 0 bases and J by 5 bases, with 14 bases between them. CDR3 DNA sequence: TGTGCCACCAGCAGAGACCTGTCAGGGAACAACGAGCAGTACTTC. Translated, it gives CATSRDLSGNNEQYF.

The chain has TRBV28 and TRBJ1-2; D not resolved. The CDR3 runs 11 residues. Trimming left V 7 bases short and J 2 bases short, with 5 bases between. Looked up from germline, CDR1 is MDHEN and CDR2 is SYDVKM. In DNA, the CDR3 is TGTGCCAGCAAAATCAACTATGGCTACACCTTC. Protein: CASKINYGYTF.

The table lists this clone with a count of one. For the CDR3, the DNA is TGTGCCACCAGCAGAGCTAGGGGACGGGCTGGGGCCAACGTCCTGACTTTC. Translating it yields CATSRARGRAGANVLTF. The chain carries TRBV15 and TRBJ2-6; TRBD1 or TRBD2 may be the D gene (5 bases each). Germline CDR1 and CDR2: LNHNV and YYDKDF (reference sequence). This CDR3 has 17 residues. The V and J ends lost 1 base and 2 bases respectively, with 12 bases between them.